Described below is a single TCR beta chain sequence and its context. The CDR3 has 14 amino acids. CDR1 MDHEN and CDR2 SYDVKM come from the germline V gene. The ends lost 8 bases at V and 3 bases at J; junction bases unmatched: 6. These data belong to a study of technical replicates of blood from a few donors. The method was immunoSEQ multiplex PCR; TCRdb's version includes in-frame clones alone and lacks a portion of them. The sample consists of about 89,000 clones, just under 95% of them appearing once. The chain couples TRBV28 to TRBJ2-2; 7 bases agree with TRBD1. Material for sequencing was T cells isolated from PBMCs. The sequence derives from a human donor in good health. The CDR3 is CASFRQGDTGELFF. The CDR3 coding sequence is TGTGCCAGCTTTCGGCAGGGGGACACCGGGGAGCTGTTTTTT.